This note documents a single TCR beta chain sequence. The target antigen is unknown. Primers included in the PCR were 60 Vbeta and 13 Jbeta primers. Profiling relied on immunoSEQ multiplex PCR, and the TCRdb table lists in-frame clones only, not all of them. Here the sample spans 170,000 or so clones, less than 85% being singletons. This entry is derived from a study of cytomegalovirus exposure and HLA in healthy donors. Regarding the study as a whole: Later analysis associated a missense DCLRE1C variant with TCR beta V- and J-gene trimming. Most sequenced TCRs were rare (though some public TCRs occurred in many donors). Fewer N-insertions (relative to the roughly 630-donor mean) were reportedly seen in an Asian-associated ancestry cluster in a later analysis.

The sequenced material came from PBMCs. This TCR came from a man aged 18 to 29 in good health and CMV-seronegative.

Here the CDR3 reads CASRSGGNYEQYF. In nucleotides, the CDR3 is TGTGCCAGCCGATCCGGGGGAAACTACGAGCAGTACTTC. The chain employs TRBV28 and TRBJ2-7, with D possibly being TRBD2 (6 bases). V lost 8 bases, J lost 3 bases, and 14 bases lay in between. CDR3 length equals 13 residues. Germline V gene lookup returns CDR1 MDHEN and CDR2 SYDVKM.